The source of this T cell receptor beta chain is a study of vaccination and CD4 T cells after COVID-19. About the study: According to the study, participants were given two doses of BNT162b2 or mRNA-1273 vaccine.

The Oncomine TCR Beta short-read assay was what sequenced the DNA obtained from cultured CD4+ T cells. TCRdb redid the calling of the PCR reads with MiXCR, one entry per CDR3 protein. The table shows some 16,000 distinct CDR3 sequences, with approximately 53% occurring only once. Per germline, CDR1 DFQATT and CDR2 SNEGSKA (reference sequence). There are 14 residues in the CDR3. Trimming took 1 base from V and 0 from J, leaving 9 bases between them. Treatment noted: roughly 11-day PBMC culture with coronavirus spike peptide pools or control peptides (ViraFEST assay). Cells received half-medium changes with fresh IL-2 medium on days 3 and 7. With regard to this clonotype: What it binds is not known.

The J gene is TRBJ1-1, the V gene TRBV20-1; D remains unclear. The TCR comes from a human donor who had recovered from COVID-19. Sequenced input: CD4+ T cells from blood, cultured in vitro. The CDR3, as DNA: TGCAGTGCTAGAGGAAGTGTAATGAACACTGAAGCTTTCTTT. This translates into CSARGSVMNTEAFF.